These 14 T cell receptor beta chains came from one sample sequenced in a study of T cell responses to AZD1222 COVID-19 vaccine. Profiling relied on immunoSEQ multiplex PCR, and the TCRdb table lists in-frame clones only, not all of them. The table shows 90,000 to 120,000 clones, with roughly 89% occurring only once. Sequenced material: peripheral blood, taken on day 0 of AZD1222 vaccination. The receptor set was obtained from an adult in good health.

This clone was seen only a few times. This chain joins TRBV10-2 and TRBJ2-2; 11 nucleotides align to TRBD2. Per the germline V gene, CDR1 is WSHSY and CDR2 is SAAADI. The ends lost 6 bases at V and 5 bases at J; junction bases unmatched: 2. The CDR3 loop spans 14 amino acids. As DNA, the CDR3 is TGCGCCAGCAGGGCTAGCGGGAGGACCGGGGAGCTGTTTTTT. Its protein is CASRASGRTGELFF.

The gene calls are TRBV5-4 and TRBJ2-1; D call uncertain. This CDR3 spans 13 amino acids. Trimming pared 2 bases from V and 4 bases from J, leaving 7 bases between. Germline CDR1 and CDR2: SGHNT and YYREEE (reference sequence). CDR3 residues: CASSFDTYNEQFF. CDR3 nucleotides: TGTGCCAGCAGCTTTGACACTTACAATGAGCAGTTCTTC.

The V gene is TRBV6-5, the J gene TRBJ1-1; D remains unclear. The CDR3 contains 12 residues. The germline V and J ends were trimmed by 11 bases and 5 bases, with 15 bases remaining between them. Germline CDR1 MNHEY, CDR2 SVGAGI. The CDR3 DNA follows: TGTGCCGGGTCGTGGGGAGGGACTGAAGCTTTCTTT. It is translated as CAGSWGGTEAFF.

CDR3 protein: CASSTVAGTREQYF. CDR3 coding DNA: TGTGCCAGCAGCACGGTGGCGGGAACGAGGGAGCAGTACTTC. The chain links TRBV5-4 to TRBJ2-7; perhaps TRBD2 as D (6 bases). CDR1 and CDR2 (germline): SGHNT, YYREEE (reference sequence). With 4 bases removed from V and 7 bases from J, the gap between germline ends came to 18 bases. This CDR3 has 14 residues.

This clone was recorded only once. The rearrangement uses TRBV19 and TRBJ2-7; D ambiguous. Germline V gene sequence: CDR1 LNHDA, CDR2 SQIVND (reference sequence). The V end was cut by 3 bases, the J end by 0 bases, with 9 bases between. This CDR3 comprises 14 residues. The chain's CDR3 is CASSIEQNSYEQYF. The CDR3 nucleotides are TGTGCCAGTAGTATCGAACAAAACTCCTACGAGCAGTACTTC.

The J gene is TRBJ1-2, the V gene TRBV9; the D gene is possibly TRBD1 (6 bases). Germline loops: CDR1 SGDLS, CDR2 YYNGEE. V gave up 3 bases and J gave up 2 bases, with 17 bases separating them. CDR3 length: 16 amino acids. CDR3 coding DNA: TGTGCCAGCAGCGCGACGGGGGGCCCTCACAACTATGGCTACACCTTC. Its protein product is CASSATGGPHNYGYTF. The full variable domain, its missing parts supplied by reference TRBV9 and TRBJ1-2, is DSGVTQTPKHLITATGQRVTLRCSPRSGDLSVYWYQQSLDQGLQFLIQYYNGEERAKGNILERFSAQQFPDLHSELNLSSLELGDSALYFCASSATGGPHNYGYTFGSGTRLTVV.

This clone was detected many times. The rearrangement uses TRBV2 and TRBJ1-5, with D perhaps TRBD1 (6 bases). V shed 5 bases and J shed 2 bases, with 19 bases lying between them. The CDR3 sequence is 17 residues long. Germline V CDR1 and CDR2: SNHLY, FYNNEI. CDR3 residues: CASSQGGSRRGNQPQHF. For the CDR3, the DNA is TGTGCCAGCAGTCAAGGGGGTTCTCGGAGGGGCAATCAGCCCCAGCATTTT.

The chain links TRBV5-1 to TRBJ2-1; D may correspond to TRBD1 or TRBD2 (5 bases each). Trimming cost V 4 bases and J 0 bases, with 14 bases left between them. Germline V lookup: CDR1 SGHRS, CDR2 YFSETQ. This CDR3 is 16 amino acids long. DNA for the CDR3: TGCGCCAGCAGCGCCAACCGGGACGCCTCCTACAATGAGCAGTTCTTC. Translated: CASSANRDASYNEQFF.

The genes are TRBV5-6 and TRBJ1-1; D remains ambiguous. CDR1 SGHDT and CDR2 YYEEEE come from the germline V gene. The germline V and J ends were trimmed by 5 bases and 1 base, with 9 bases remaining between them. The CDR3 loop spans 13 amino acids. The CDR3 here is CASSRETNTEAFF. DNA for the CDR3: TGTGCCAGCAGTAGGGAGACGAACACTGAAGCTTTCTTT. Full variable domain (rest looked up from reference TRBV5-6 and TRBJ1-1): DAGVTQSPTHLIKTRGQQVTLRCSPKSGHDTVSWYQQALGQGPQFIFQYYEEEERQRGNFPDRFSGHQFPNYSSELNVNALLLGDSALYLCASSRETNTEAFFGQGTRLTVV.

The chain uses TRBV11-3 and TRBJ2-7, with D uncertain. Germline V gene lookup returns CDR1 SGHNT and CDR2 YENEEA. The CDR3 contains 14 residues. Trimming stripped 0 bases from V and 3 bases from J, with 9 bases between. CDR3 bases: TGTGCCAGCAGCTTAGATGGCCAGGACTACGAGCAGTACTTC. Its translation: CASSLDGQDYEQYF.

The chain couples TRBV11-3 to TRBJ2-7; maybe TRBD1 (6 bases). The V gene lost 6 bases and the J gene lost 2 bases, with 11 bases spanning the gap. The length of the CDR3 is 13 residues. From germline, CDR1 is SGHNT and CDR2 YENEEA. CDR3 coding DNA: TGTGCCAGCAGGGGGGACACAGCCTACGAGCAGTACTTC. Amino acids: CASRGDTAYEQYF.

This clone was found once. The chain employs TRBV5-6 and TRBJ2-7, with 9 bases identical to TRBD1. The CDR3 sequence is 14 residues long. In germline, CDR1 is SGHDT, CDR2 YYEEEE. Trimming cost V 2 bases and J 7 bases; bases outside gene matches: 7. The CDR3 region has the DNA TGTGCCAGCAGCTTTGGACAGGGGCTCGTAGAGCAGTACTTC. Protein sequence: CASSFGQGLVEQYF.

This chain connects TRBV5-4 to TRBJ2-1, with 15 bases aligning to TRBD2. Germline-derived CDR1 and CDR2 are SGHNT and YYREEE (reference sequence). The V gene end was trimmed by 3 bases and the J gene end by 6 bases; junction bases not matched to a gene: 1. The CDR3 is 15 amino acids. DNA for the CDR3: TGTGCCAGCAGCTGGACTAGCGGGGGGGCCAATGAGCAGTTCTTC. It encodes CASSWTSGGANEQFF.

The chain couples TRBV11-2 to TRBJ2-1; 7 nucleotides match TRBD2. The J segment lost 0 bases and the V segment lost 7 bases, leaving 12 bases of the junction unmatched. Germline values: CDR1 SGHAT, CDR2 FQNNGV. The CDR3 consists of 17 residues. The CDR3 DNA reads TGTGCCAGCACCCTTTTAGCGGGCCCAAGCTCCTACAATGAGCAGTTCTTC. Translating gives CASTLLAGPSSYNEQFF.